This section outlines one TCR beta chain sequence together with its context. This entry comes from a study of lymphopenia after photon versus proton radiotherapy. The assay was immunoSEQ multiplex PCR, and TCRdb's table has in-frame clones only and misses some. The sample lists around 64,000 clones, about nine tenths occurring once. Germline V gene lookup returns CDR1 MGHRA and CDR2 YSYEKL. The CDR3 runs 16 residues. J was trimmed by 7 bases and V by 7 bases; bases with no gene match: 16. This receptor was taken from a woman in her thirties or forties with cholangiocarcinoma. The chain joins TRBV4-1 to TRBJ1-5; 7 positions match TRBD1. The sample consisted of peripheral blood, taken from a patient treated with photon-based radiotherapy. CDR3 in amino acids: CASNPGTDLFRQPQHF. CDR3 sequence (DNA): TGCGCCAGCAACCCCGGGACAGACTTATTTAGACAGCCCCAGCATTTT.